Presented here are 27 T cell receptor beta chains from one specimen sequenced in a study of T cell responses to AZD1222 COVID-19 vaccine. The data were produced by immunoSEQ multiplex PCR, yet TCRdb's version contains in-frame clones alone and is incomplete. This sample has some 66,000 clones, with roughly 87% found just once. The material was peripheral blood, obtained on day 0 of AZD1222 vaccination. The receptor source for this set is an adult in good health.

V usage is TRBV4-3 and J usage is TRBJ2-7, with D unclear. CDR1 is LGHNA and CDR2 is YSLEER in the germline V gene. There are 13 residues in the CDR3. Deletions cut 1 base from V and 5 bases from J, with 9 bases between. The CDR3 nucleotides read TGCGCCAGCAGCCAAGGAGCTTGGGACGAGCAGTACTTC. Translating gives CASSQGAWDEQYF.

The chain has TRBV4-1 and TRBJ1-5; D perhaps matches TRBD1 (6 bases). The CDR3 is 15 amino acids. Trimming cost V 6 bases and J 2 bases, with 14 bases left between them. The germline CDR1 and CDR2 sequences are MGHRA and YSYEKL. The CDR3 bases are TGCGCCAGCAGACTACAGGGTAGCGGCAATCAGCCCCAGCATTTT. Protein: CASRLQGSGNQPQHF.

The rearrangement links TRBV13 to TRBJ1-6, with D possibly TRBD1 on 6 matching bases. Germline V lookup: CDR1 PRHDT, CDR2 FYEKMQ (reference sequence). This CDR3 has 15 amino acids. Trimming shortened V by 0 bases and J by 8 bases, and 11 bases separated the two germline ends. CDR3 residues: CASSLGGGLDSPLHF. Here the CDR3 DNA reads TGTGCCAGCAGCTTAGGCGGGGGGCTAGATTCACCCCTCCACTTT.

This chain connects TRBV7-2 to TRBJ2-5, with D perhaps TRBD2 (6 bases). Per germline, CDR1 SGHTA and CDR2 FQGNSA. The CDR3 runs to 14 residues. Trimming stripped 1 base from V and 6 bases from J, with 12 bases between. The CDR3 spells CASSLGRAGKTQYF. Here the CDR3 DNA reads TGTGCCAGCAGCTTAGGCAGGGCGGGAAAGACCCAGTACTTC. Drawing the rest from reference TRBV7-2 and TRBJ2-5, the complete variable domain is GAGVSQSPSNKVTEKGKDVELRCDPISGHTALYWYRQSLGQGLEFLIYFQGNSAPDKSGLPSDRFSAERTGGSVSTLTIQRTQQEDSAVYLCASSLGRAGKTQYFGPGTRLLVL.

The rearrangement uses TRBV6-1 and TRBJ1-6; D might be TRBD1 (5 bases). Germline V gene lookup returns CDR1 MNHNS and CDR2 SASEGT. The CDR3 spans 15 residues. Deletions cut 0 bases from V and 10 bases from J, with 13 bases between. The CDR3 loop reads CASSEAERGGSPLHF. DNA of the CDR3: TGTGCCAGCAGTGAAGCTGAGAGGGGCGGATCACCCCTCCACTTT.

This chain joins TRBV10-1 and TRBJ1-3; 7 bases are shared with TRBD1. Germline assignment: CDR1 WNHNN and CDR2 SYGVQD (reference sequence). The V and J ends lost 4 bases and 2 bases, in that order; junction bases with no gene match: 11. The CDR3 covers 17 residues. As DNA, the CDR3 is TGCGCCAGCAGTGCTCGTTACAGGGGAGCAGCTGGAAACACCATATATTTT. It yields the protein CASSARYRGAAGNTIYF.

The CDR3 is CASSYGTSSWEKLFF. CDR3 in DNA: TGTGCCAGCAGTTACGGGACTTCTTCTTGGGAAAAACTGTTTTTT. The chain employs TRBV6-6 and TRBJ1-4, with a possible D match to TRBD1 (5 bases). Germline CDR1 MNHNY, CDR2 SVGAGI (reference sequence). The CDR3 has 15 residues. Trimming took off 2 bases at V and 8 bases at J, with 15 bases between the two ends.

The rearrangement uses TRBV7-2 and TRBJ2-5; D assignment may be TRBD1 or TRBD2 (6 bases each). Looked up from germline, CDR1 is SGHTA and CDR2 is FQGNSA. This CDR3 comprises 16 residues. Deletions cut 2 bases from V and 4 bases from J, with 17 bases between. Here the CDR3 reads CASSLQAGGLVETQYF. CDR3 nucleotides: TGTGCCAGCAGCTTACAGGCCGGGGGCCTGGTAGAGACCCAGTACTTC.

The gene calls are TRBV7-2 and TRBJ1-6; D remains ambiguous. The CDR3 contains 14 residues. V lost 1 base and J 7 bases, leaving 8 bases between the germline ends. CDR1 is SGHTA and CDR2 is FQGNSA in the germline V gene. CDR3 nucleotide sequence: TGTGCCAGCAGCTTAGGGACCAGGAATTCACCCCTCCACTTT. This codes for CASSLGTRNSPLHF.

This clone appeared a single time. The rearrangement joins TRBV10-3 to TRBJ2-2; D not certain. Germline V gives CDR1 ENHRY, CDR2 SYGVKD. The CDR3 is 16 amino acids. With 0 bases removed from V and 3 bases from J, the gap between germline ends came to 11 bases. The CDR3 DNA reads as TGTGCCATCAGTGAGTCTAATAATTTTGACACCGGGGAGCTGTTTTTT. This codes for CAISESNNFDTGELFF.

This chain links TRBV4-3 with TRBJ1-6; no reliable D call. The CDR3 extends over 16 amino acids. Per germline, CDR1 LGHNA and CDR2 YSLEER. V was shortened by 0 bases and J by 4 bases, with 10 bases between the two germline ends. The CDR3 spells CASSQERSGYNSPLHF. CDR3 coding DNA: TGCGCCAGCAGCCAAGAGAGGTCAGGATATAATTCACCCCTCCACTTT.

This clone was counted between two and nine times. The chain links TRBV27 to TRBJ1-2, with D possibly being TRBD1 (5 bases). The V gene lost 4 bases and the J gene lost 7 bases, with 16 bases spanning the gap. CDR3 length: 14 residues. Germline CDR1 MNHEY, CDR2 SMNVEV (reference sequence). The chain's CDR3 is CASSSDGGFGGYTF. CDR3 in DNA: TGTGCCAGCAGTTCGGACGGGGGTTTCGGTGGCTACACCTTC.

The chain recombines TRBV9 with TRBJ1-1; perhaps TRBD1 as D (6 bases). The ends were cut back, 3 bases at V and 5 bases at J, with 8 bases in the middle. The germline gives CDR1 SGDLS, CDR2 YYNGEE. The CDR3 is made up of 12 amino acids. Here the CDR3 reads CASSAQGTEAFF. CDR3 coding DNA: TGTGCCAGCAGCGCCCAGGGGACTGAAGCTTTCTTT.

The CDR3 sequence is CASSQGLSRSYGYTF. The CDR3 DNA follows: TGTGCCAGCAGCCAAGGCCTCAGCAGGAGCTATGGCTACACCTTC. This chain uses TRBV3-1 (or the pseudogene TRBV3-2) with TRBJ1-2; D is unclear. V lost 1 base and J lost 4, with 13 bases in between. CDR1 and CDR2 (germline): LGHDT, YNNKEL (reference sequence). This CDR3 comprises 15 residues.

The rearrangement joins TRBV19 to TRBJ2-4; possible D gene TRBD1, 5 bases. V was clipped by 0 bases and J by 0 bases, with 12 bases between them. CDR3 length: 17 residues. Germline V gene sequence: CDR1 LNHDA, CDR2 SQIVND (reference sequence). The CDR3 reads CASSIDQGQIAKNIQYF. CDR3 nucleotide sequence: TGTGCCAGTAGTATAGATCAGGGCCAAATAGCCAAAAACATTCAGTACTTC.

The chain employs TRBV23-1 and TRBJ1-1; 7 bases line up with TRBD1. TRBV23-1 is an ORF, with its function uncertain. After removal of 8 bases from V and 3 bases from J, the junction contained 12 bases not matched to a gene. The CDR3 sequence is 15 residues long. The CDR3 DNA reads as TGCGCCAGCCTGACAGGGAGGAGAGGGGACACTGAAGCTTTCTTT. Translated: CASLTGRRGDTEAFF.

This clone was picked up a small number of times. This same CDR3 is encoded by further DNA sequences in the sample. The chain carries TRBV15 and TRBJ1-6; 9 bases map to TRBD1. Trimming removed 2 bases from V and 10 bases from J; junction bases left unmatched: 6. CDR1 LNHNV and CDR2 YYDKDF come from the germline V gene (reference sequence). The CDR3 has 15 amino acids. The CDR3 nucleotides are TGTGCCACCAGCAGAAGTACAGGGGGCGACTCACCCCTCCACTTT. Protein sequence: CATSRSTGGDSPLHF.

The rearrangement uses TRBV19 and TRBJ1-3, with a weak D call TRBD1 (5 bases). The CDR3 covers 15 residues. Trimming took off 3 bases at V and 1 base at J, with 10 bases between the two ends. Per the germline V gene, CDR1 is LNHDA and CDR2 is SQIVND (reference sequence). For the CDR3, the DNA is TGTGCCAGTAGTATGGGGGTCAGTTCTGGAAACACCATATATTTT. Translated: CASSMGVSSGNTIYF.

The J gene is TRBJ2-7, the V gene TRBV9; D perhaps matches TRBD1 (6 bases). Germline-derived CDR1 and CDR2 are SGDLS and YYNGEE. This CDR3 has 14 residues. V lost 4 bases and J lost 3, with 14 bases in between. The CDR3 reads CASSYFPDSYEQYF. CDR3 nucleotide sequence: TGTGCCAGCAGCTACTTCCCGGACAGCTACGAGCAGTACTTC.

The chain combines TRBV29-1 with TRBJ1-2; 7 bases line up with TRBD1. CDR3 length: 11 residues. Germline V gene data show CDR1 as SQVTM and CDR2 as ANQGSEA. With 5 bases clipped from V and 7 bases from J, the junction kept 4 bases outside the gene matches. The CDR3 DNA reads TGCAGCGTTACGAGGGGGCTTGGCTACACCTTC. Its translation: CSVTRGLGYTF.

The CDR3 coding sequence is TGTGCCAGCAGCCAGACAGTTAACTATGGCTACACCTTC. It is translated as CASSQTVNYGYTF. The chain joins TRBV6-2 or TRBV6-3 to TRBJ1-2; maybe TRBD1 (5 bases). V lost 6 bases, J lost 1 base, and 9 bases lay in between. The germline V gene has CDR1 MNHEY and CDR2 SVGEGT. This CDR3 has 13 residues.

The rearrangement joins TRBV7-3 to TRBJ2-6; a possible D gene is TRBD2 (6 bases). V lost 0 bases and J 5 bases, leaving 14 bases between the germline ends. Germline CDR1 reads SGHTA; CDR2 reads FQGTGA. The CDR3 consists of 17 residues. The CDR3 coding sequence is TGTGCCAGCAGCTTAACCCATGGGGGGAGAAGGGCCAACGTCCTGACTTTC. This codes for CASSLTHGGRRANVLTF.

The chain links TRBV18 to TRBJ2-7, with D unresolved. V was clipped by 2 bases and J by 3 bases, with 5 bases between them. Germline values: CDR1 KGHSH, CDR2 LQKENI. The CDR3 is made up of 12 amino acids. The CDR3 region is CASSPLGYEQYF. The CDR3 DNA is TGTGCCAGCTCACCATTGGGCTACGAGCAGTACTTC. The full variable domain, in which reference TRBV18 and TRBJ2-7 provide the parts outside the CDR3, is NAGVMQNPRHLVRRRGQEARLRCSPMKGHSHVYWYRQLPEEGLKFMVYLQKENIIDESGMPKERFSAEFPKEGPSILRIQQVVRGDSAAYFCASSPLGYEQYFGPGTRLTVT.

The gene calls are TRBV9 and TRBJ2-1, with 11 positions matching TRBD2. This CDR3 comprises 16 residues. The V and J ends lost 2 bases and 3 bases, in that order; junction bases with no gene match: 4. Germline values: CDR1 SGDLS, CDR2 YYNGEE. CDR3 bases: TGTGCCAGCAGCGTCTCTACTAGCGGGAGCTACAATGAGCAGTTCTTC. Translated, it gives CASSVSTSGSYNEQFF.

The rearrangement uses TRBV11-2 and TRBJ2-3; maybe TRBD1 (7 bases). The CDR3 length is 16 residues. Germline assignment: CDR1 SGHAT and CDR2 FQNNGV. The V end lost 4 bases, the J end lost 3 bases, and 17 bases lay between the germline ends. CDR3 region: CASSWQGGLSTDTQYF. DNA for the CDR3: TGTGCCAGCAGCTGGCAGGGGGGCCTCAGTACAGATACGCAGTATTTT.

This clone was seen just once. The CDR3 nucleotides are TGCGCCAGCAGCCCTGCCCGGGGAGAGACCCAGTACTTC. Its translation is CASSPARGETQYF. The V and J genes are TRBV5-1 and TRBJ2-5; D possibly corresponds to TRBD2 (5 bases). The CDR3 extends over 13 amino acids. In germline, CDR1 is SGHRS, CDR2 YFSETQ. Trimming left V 4 bases short and J 4 bases short, with 11 bases between.

The chain joins TRBV12-5 to TRBJ1-5, with D perhaps TRBD1 (5 bases). Between the trimmed V and J ends, which lost 6 bases and 2 bases, there was a span of 14 bases. This CDR3 contains 15 residues. Germline CDR1 and CDR2: LGHNT and FRNRAP. The CDR3 DNA reads as TGTGCTAGTGGACGCGGGGCTCGGGGCAATCAGCCCCAGCATTTT. This codes for CASGRGARGNQPQHF.